Listed below are T cell receptor beta chains from one sample, sequenced in a study of CD8+ T cells in alopecia areata. Profiling relied on immunoSEQ multiplex PCR, and the TCRdb table lists in-frame clones only, not all of them. The sample has fewer than 150,000 clones; 75% to 85% are singletons. The material was CD8+ T cells sorted from blood, obtained at week 4, from a patient treated with tofacitinib. All receptors come from a human donor with alopecia areata. Both conserved end residues are part of each CDR3. Clone size appears in some rows only: once, few, many, or a class for an expanded clone.

>TRBV9|-|TRBJ2-3
CASSVEGEIRPTDTQYF
>TRBV19|-|TRBJ1-5
CASSMPQWGVPQHF
>TRBV12-5|few|TRBJ2-5
CASGLATYNQETQYF
>TRBV9|few|TRBJ1-3
CASSGFDTTGNTIYF
>TRBV19|-|TRBJ2-7
CASQGAYEQYF
>TRBV2|-|TRBJ2-7
CAGKRDPQGEQYF
>TRBV6-4|-|TRBJ2-1
CASSDSGLQGGEQFF
>TRBV4-3|-|TRBJ2-1
CASSQDRGGGWYNEQFF
>TRBV30|-|TRBJ1-2
CAWSVRGAVYGYTF
>TRBV27|few|TRBJ2-2
CASSLELGSGYTGELFF
>TRBV27|-|TRBJ2-3
CASSRLAGGLDTQYF